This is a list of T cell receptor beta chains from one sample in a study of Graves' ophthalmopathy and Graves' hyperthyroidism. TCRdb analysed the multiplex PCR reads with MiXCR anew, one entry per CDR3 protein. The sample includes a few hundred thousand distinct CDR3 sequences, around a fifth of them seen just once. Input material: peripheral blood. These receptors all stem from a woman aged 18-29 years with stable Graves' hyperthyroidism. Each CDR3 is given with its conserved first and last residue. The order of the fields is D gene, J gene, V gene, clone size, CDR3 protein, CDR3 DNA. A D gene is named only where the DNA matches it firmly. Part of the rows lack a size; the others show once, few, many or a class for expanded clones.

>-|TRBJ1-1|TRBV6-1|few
CASSEVRGSVTEAFF
TGTGCCAGCAGTGAGGTCAGGGGATCAGTCACTGAAGCTTTCTTT
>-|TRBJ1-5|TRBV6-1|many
CASSEGQVSNQPQHF
TGTGCCAGCAGTGAAGGACAGGTTAGCAATCAGCCCCAGCATTTT
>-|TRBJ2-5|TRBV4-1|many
CASSHVDQETQYF
TGCGCCAGCAGCCATGTCGATCAAGAGACCCAGTACTTC
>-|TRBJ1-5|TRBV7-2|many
CASSPSSLNQPQHF
TGTGCCAGCAGCCCCTCGTCCCTCAATCAGCCCCAGCATTTT
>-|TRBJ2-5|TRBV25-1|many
CASSGKPGLKTQYF
TGTGCCAGCAGTGGTAAACCGGGACTGAAGACCCAGTACTTC
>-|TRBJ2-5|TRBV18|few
CASSPPNRHQETQYF
TGTGCCAGCTCACCACCGAATCGGCACCAAGAGACCCAGTACTTC
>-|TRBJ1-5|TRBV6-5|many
CASSSDSYSNQPQHF
TGTGCCAGCAGTTCGGACAGTTATAGCAATCAGCCCCAGCATTTT
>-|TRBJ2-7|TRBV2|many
CASSDGRPYEQYF
TGTGCCAGCAGTGATGGCAGACCCTACGAGCAGTACTTC
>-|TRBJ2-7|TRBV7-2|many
CASSLQRTEQYF
TGTGCCAGCAGCTTACAGCGGACAGAGCAGTACTTC
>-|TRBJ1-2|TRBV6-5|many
CASSYGQMDYGYTF
TGTGCCAGCAGTTACGGGCAGATGGACTATGGCTACACCTTC
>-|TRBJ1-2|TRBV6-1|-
CASSALSGDYGYTF
TGTGCCAGCAGCGCTCTGAGTGGCGACTATGGCTACACCTTC
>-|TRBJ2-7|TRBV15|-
CATSRVHTGRGGEQYF
TGTGCCACCAGCAGAGTCCATACAGGGCGAGGCGGCGAGCAGTACTTC
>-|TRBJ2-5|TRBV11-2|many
CASSPSAETQYF
TGTGCCAGCAGCCCTAGCGCCGAGACCCAGTACTTC
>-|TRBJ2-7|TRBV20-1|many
CSASSADSNEQYF
TGCAGTGCTAGCTCAGCCGACAGCAACGAGCAGTACTTC
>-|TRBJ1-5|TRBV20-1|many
CSATWGPNQPQHF
TGCAGTGCTACCTGGGGGCCCAATCAGCCCCAGCATTTT
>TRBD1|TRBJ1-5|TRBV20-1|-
CSAPLLGQGERPQHF
TGCAGTGCTCCTCTCCTTGGACAGGGGGAACGGCCCCAGCATTTT
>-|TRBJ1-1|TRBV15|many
CATSRVFGQGMMTEAFF
TGTGCCACCAGCAGAGTCTTCGGGCAGGGGATGATGACTGAAGCTTTCTTT